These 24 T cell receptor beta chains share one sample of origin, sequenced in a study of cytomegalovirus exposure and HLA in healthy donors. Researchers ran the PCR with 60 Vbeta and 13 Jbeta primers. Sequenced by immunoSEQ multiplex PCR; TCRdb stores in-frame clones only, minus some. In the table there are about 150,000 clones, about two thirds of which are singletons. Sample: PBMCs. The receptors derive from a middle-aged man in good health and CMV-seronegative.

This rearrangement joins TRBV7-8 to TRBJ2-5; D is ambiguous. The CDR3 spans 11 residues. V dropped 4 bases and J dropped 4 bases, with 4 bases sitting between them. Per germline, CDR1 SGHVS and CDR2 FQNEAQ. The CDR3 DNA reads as TGTGCCAGCAGCTCTTTAGAGACCCAGTACTTC. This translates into CASSSLETQYF.

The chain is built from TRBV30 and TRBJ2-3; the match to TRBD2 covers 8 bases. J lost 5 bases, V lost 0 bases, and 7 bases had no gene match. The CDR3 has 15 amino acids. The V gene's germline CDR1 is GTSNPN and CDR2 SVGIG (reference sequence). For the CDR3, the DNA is TGTGCCTGGAGTGTCCGGGAGGGCCAAGAAGATACGCAGTATTTT. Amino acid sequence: CAWSVREGQEDTQYF.

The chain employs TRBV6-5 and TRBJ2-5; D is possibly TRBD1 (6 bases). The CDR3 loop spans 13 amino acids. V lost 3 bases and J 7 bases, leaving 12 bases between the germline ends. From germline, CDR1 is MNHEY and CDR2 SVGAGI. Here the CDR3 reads CASSYSEGGTQYF. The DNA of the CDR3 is TGTGCCAGCAGTTATTCTGAAGGGGGGACCCAGTACTTC.

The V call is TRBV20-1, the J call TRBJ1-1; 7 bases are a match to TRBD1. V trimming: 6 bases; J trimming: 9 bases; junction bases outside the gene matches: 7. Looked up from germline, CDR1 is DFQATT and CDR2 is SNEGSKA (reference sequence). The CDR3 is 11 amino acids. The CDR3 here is CSARTGGKAFF. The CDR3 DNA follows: TGCAGTGCACGGACAGGTGGGAAAGCTTTCTTT.

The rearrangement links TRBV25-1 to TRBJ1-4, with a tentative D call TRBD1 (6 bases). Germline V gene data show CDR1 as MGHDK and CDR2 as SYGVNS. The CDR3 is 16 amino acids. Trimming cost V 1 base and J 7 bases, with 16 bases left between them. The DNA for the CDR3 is TGTGCCAGCAGTGAATGGAGGACAGTTCTCGGTGAAAAACTGTTTTTT. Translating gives CASSEWRTVLGEKLFF.

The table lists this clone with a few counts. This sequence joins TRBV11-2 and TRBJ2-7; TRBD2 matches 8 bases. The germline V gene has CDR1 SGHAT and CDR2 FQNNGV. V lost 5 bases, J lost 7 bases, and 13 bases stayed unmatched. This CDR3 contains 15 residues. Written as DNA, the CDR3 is TGTGCCAGCAGCCGTAGCGGGGCGGGGGGAAGTGAGCAGTACTTC. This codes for CASSRSGAGGSEQYF. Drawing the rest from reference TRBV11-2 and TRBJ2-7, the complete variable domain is EAGVAQSPRYKIIEKRQSVAFWCNPISGHATLYWYQQILGQGPKLLIQFQNNGVVDDSQLPKDRFSAERLKGVDSTLKIQPAKLEDSAVYLCASSRSGAGGSEQYFGPGTRLTVT.

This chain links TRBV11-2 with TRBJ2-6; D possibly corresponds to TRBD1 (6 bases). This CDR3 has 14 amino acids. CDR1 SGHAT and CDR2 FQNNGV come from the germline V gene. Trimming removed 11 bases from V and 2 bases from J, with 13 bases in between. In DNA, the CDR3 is TGTGCCCATACCGAGGGGGCTGGGGCCAACGTCCTGACTTTC. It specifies CAHTEGAGANVLTF.

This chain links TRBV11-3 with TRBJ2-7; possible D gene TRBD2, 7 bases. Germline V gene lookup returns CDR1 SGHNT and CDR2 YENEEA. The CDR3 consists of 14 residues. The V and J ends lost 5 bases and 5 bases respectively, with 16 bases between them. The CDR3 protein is CASSRGGGNNEQYF. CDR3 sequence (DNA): TGTGCCAGCAGCCGGGGAGGGGGGAACAACGAGCAGTACTTC.

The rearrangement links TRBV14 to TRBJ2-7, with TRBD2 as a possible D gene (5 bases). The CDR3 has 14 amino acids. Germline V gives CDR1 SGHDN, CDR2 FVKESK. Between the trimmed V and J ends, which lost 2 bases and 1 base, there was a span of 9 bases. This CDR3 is CASSQWEFSYEQYF. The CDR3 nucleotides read TGTGCCAGCAGCCAATGGGAGTTTTCCTACGAGCAGTACTTC.

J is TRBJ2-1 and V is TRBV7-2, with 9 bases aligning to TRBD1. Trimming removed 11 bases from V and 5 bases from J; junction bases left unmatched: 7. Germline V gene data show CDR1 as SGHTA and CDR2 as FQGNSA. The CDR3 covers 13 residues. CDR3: CAAARDRDNEQFF. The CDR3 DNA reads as TGTGCCGCGGCGAGGGACAGGGACAATGAGCAGTTCTTC. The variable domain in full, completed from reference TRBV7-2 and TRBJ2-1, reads GAGVSQSPSNKVTEKGKDVELRCDPISGHTALYWYRQSLGQGLEFLIYFQGNSAPDKSGLPSDRFSAERTGGSVSTLTIQRTQQEDSAVYLCAAARDRDNEQFFGPGTRLTVL.

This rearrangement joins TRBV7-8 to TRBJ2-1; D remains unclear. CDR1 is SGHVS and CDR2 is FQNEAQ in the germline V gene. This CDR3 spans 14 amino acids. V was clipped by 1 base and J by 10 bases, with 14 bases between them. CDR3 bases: TGTGCCAGCAGCTTAGACGCCGAGAGGTGGGAGCAGTTCTTC. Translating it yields CASSLDAERWEQFF.

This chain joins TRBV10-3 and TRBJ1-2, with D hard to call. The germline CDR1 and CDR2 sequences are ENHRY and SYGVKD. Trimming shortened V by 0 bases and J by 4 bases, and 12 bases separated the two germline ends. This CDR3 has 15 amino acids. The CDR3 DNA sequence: TGTGCCATCAGTGAGTCAGGGCGGGGAATCTATGGCTACACCTTC. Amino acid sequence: CAISESGRGIYGYTF.

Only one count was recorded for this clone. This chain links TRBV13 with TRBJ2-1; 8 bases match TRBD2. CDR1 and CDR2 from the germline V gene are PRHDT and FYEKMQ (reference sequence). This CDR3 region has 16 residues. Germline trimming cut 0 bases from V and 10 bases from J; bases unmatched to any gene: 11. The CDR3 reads CASSLGSPGLGMEQFF. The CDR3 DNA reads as TGTGCCAGCAGCTTAGGATCCCCGGGACTAGGAATGGAGCAGTTCTTC.

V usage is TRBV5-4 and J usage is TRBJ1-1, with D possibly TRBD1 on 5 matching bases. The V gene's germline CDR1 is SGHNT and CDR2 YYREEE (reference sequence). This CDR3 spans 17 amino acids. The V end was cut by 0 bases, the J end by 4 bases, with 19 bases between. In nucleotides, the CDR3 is TGTGCCAGCAGCTTGGCCGGTAGGGGAGGGGCTCCCACTGAAGCTTTCTTT. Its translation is CASSLAGRGGAPTEAFF.

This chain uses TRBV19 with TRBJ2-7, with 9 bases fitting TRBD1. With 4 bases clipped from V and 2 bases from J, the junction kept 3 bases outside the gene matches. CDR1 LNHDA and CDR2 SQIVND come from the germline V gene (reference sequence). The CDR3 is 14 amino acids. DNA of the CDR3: TGTGCCAGTAGTACGGGACAGGGCGCCTACGAGCAGTACTTC. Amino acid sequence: CASSTGQGAYEQYF.

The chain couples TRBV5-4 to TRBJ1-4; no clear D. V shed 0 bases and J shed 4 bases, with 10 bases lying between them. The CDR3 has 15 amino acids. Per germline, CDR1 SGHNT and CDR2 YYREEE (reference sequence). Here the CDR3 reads CASSLAPGNNEKLFF. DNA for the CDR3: TGTGCCAGCAGCTTGGCCCCCGGGAATAATGAAAAACTGTTTTTT. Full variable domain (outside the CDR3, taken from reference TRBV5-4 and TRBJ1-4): ETGVTQSPTHLIKTRGQQVTLRCSSQSGHNTVSWYQQALGQGPQFIFQYYREEENGRGNFPPRFSGLQFPNYSSELNVNALELDDSALYLCASSLAPGNNEKLFFGSGTQLSVL.

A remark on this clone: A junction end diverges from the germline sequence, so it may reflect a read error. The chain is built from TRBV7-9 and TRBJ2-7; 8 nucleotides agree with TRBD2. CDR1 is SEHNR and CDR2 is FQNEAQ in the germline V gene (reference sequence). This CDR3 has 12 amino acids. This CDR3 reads CASSFGGDPEKF. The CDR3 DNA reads TGTGCCAGCAGCTTCGGGGGGGACCCTGAAAAATTC.

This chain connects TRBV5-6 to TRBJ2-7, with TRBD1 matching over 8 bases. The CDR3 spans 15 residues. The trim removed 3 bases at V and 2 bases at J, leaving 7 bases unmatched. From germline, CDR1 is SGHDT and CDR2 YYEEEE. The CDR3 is CASSWAGTGAYEQYF. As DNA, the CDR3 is TGTGCCAGCAGCTGGGCCGGGACAGGAGCCTACGAGCAGTACTTC. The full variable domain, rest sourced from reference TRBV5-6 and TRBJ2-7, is DAGVTQSPTHLIKTRGQQVTLRCSPKSGHDTVSWYQQALGQGPQFIFQYYEEEERQRGNFPDRFSGHQFPNYSSELNVNALLLGDSALYLCASSWAGTGAYEQYFGPGTRLTVT.

The CDR3 coding sequence is TGTGCCAGCAGTTACATGGACAGCCCTGGGGGCACTGAAGCTTTCTTT. It yields the protein CASSYMDSPGGTEAFF. The chain has TRBV6-5 and TRBJ1-1; maybe TRBD1 (6 bases). In germline, CDR1 is MNHEY, CDR2 SVGAGI. The CDR3 is made up of 16 amino acids. Trimming left V 2 bases short and J 4 bases short, with 17 bases between.

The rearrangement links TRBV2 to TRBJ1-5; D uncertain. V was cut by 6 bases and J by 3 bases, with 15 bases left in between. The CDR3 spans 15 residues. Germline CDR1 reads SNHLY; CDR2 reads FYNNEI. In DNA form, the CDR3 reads TGTGCCAGCAGCGAGAATCGACTTCTCAATCAGCCCCAGCATTTT. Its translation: CASSENRLLNQPQHF. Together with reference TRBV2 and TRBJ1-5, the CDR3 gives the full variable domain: EPEVTQTPSHQVTQMGQEVILRCVPISNHLYFYWYRQILGQKVEFLVSFYNNEISEKSEIFDDQFSVERPDGSNFTLKIRSTKLEDSAMYFCASSENRLLNQPQHFGDGTRLSIL.

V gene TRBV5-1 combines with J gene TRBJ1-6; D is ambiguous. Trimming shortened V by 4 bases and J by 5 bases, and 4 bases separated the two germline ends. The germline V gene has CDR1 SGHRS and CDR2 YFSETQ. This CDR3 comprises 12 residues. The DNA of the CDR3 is TGCGCCAGCAGCCCCAATAATTCACCCCTCCACTTT. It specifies CASSPNNSPLHF. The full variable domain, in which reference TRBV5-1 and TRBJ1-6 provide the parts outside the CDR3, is KAGVTQTPRYLIKTRGQQVTLSCSPISGHRSVSWYQQTPGQGLQFLFEYFSETQRNKGNFPGRFSGRQFSNSRSEMNVSTLELGDSALYLCASSPNNSPLHFGNGTRLTVT.

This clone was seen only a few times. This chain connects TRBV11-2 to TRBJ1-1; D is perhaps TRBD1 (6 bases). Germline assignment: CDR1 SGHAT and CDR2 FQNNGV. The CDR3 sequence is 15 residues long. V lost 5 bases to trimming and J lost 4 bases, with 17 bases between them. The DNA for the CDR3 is TGTGCCAGCAGCACCCGGACAGTCAGCAGCACTGAAGCTTTCTTT. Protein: CASSTRTVSSTEAFF.

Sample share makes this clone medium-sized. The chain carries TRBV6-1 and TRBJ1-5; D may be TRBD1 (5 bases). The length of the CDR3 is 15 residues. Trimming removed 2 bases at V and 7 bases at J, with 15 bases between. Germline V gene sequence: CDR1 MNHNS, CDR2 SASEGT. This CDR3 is CASSELGQGGQPQHF. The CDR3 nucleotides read TGTGCCAGCAGTGAACTTGGGCAGGGAGGGCAGCCCCAGCATTTT.

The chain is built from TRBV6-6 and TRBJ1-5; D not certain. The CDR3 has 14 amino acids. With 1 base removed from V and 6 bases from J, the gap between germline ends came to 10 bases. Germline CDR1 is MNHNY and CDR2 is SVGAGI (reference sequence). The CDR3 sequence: CASSYYGVSQPQHF. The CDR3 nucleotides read TGTGCCAGCAGTTACTACGGGGTCTCTCAGCCCCAGCATTTT.